The 4 T cell receptor beta chains presented below share a single source sample, sequenced in a study of PD-1 blockade in classical Hodgkin lymphoma. Time point denoted: newly diagnosed, previously untreated cHL patient sample. From thawed PBMCs, CD8+ T cells were isolated by magnetic negative selection. The assay was immunoSEQ multiplex PCR, and TCRdb's table has in-frame clones only and misses some. Altogether approximately 9,000 clones are present, 86% being singletons, with the ten largest covering 14% to 15%. The material sequenced was CD8+ T cells from blood. The receptor source for this set is a human donor with classical Hodgkin lymphoma.

Only one count was recorded for this clone. The V call is TRBV6-5, the J call TRBJ1-6; 9 bases map to TRBD1. In germline, CDR1 is MNHEY, CDR2 SVGAGI. V was clipped by 0 bases and J by 10 bases; unmatched bases: 7. This CDR3 spans 16 amino acids. This CDR3 is CASSYSHRGLVSPLHF. CDR3 nucleotide sequence: TGTGCCAGCAGTTACTCGCACAGGGGGCTAGTATCACCCCTCCACTTT.

This clone was detected once. The chain recombines TRBV7-2 with TRBJ1-2; D uncertain. The CDR3 is 13 residues long. From germline, CDR1 is SGHTA and CDR2 FQGNSA. Trimming left V 5 bases short and J 5 bases short, with 12 bases between. DNA for the CDR3: TGTGCCAGCAGCACCAGCACGACGTATGGCTACACCTTC. The encoded protein is CASSTSTTYGYTF. The full variable domain, its missing parts supplied by reference TRBV7-2 and TRBJ1-2, is GAGVSQSPSNKVTEKGKDVELRCDPISGHTALYWYRQSLGQGLEFLIYFQGNSAPDKSGLPSDRFSAERTGGSVSTLTIQRTQQEDSAVYLCASSTSTTYGYTFGSGTRLTVV.

This chain connects TRBV5-1 to TRBJ2-1; 9 nucleotides line up with TRBD2. The V and J ends lost 0 bases and 9 bases, in that order; junction bases with no gene match: 10. The V gene's germline CDR1 is SGHRS and CDR2 YFSETQ. The CDR3 loop spans 16 amino acids. As DNA, the CDR3 is TGCGCCAGCAGCTTGGTGGGCGGGGGGGCCGACGGTGAGCAGTTCTTC. Residues: CASSLVGGGADGEQFF.

This chain joins TRBV6-5 and TRBJ2-3, with TRBD1 identical over 10 bases. The CDR3 runs 14 residues. The J segment lost 1 base and the V segment lost 8 bases, leaving 3 bases of the junction unmatched. The germline gives CDR1 MNHEY, CDR2 SVGAGI. In DNA form, the CDR3 reads TGTGCCAGCTACGGGACAGGGGGCACAGATACGCAGTATTTT. Amino acids: CASYGTGGTDTQYF.